The 22 T cell receptor beta chains presented below share a single source sample, sequenced in a study of blood T cell repertoires in COVID-19. This table comes from immunoSEQ multiplex PCR, and its TCRdb copy is limited to in-frame clones, with some not included. The table shows approximately 68,000 clones, with approximately 78% occurring only once. Sequencing used peripheral blood. Receptor source: a human donor in a cohort sampled during active COVID-19.

The rearrangement links TRBV10-3 to TRBJ1-3; no clear D gene. Germline loops: CDR1 ENHRY, CDR2 SYGVKD. Deletions cut 9 bases from V and 0 bases from J, with 15 bases between. The CDR3 sequence is 15 residues long. Here the CDR3 DNA reads TGTGCCATTTCGGGTTTAGGACTCTCTGGAAACACCATATATTTT. It specifies CAISGLGLSGNTIYF.

This clone was detected a few times. The rearrangement joins TRBV7-9 to TRBJ2-7; TRBD2 matches 7 bases. The V segment lost 5 bases and the J segment 2 bases; nucleotides outside the gene matches: 9. CDR1 is SEHNR and CDR2 is FQNEAQ in the germline V gene (reference sequence). This CDR3 is built from 15 residues. The CDR3 reads CASSPPLGGTYEQYF. In DNA form, the CDR3 reads TGTGCCAGCAGCCCGCCGCTGGGAGGGACCTACGAGCAGTACTTC.

The chain employs TRBV9 and TRBJ2-5; perhaps TRBD2 as D (7 bases). The CDR3 is made up of 14 amino acids. V lost 0 bases, J lost 5 bases, and 11 bases lay in between. CDR1 and CDR2 (germline): SGDLS, YYNGEE. In DNA, the CDR3 is TGTGCCAGCAGCGTAGAAAAGGGGGGGGAGACCCAGTACTTC. Translating gives CASSVEKGGETQYF.

The gene calls are TRBV4-1 and TRBJ1-2; the D is unclear. The CDR3 is made up of 14 amino acids. V lost 0 bases, J lost 7 bases, and 12 bases lay in between. Germline loops: CDR1 MGHRA, CDR2 YSYEKL. The CDR3 protein is CASSQDPLSSGYTF. CDR3 bases: TGCGCCAGCAGCCAAGACCCCCTCTCTTCTGGCTACACCTTC.

The chain couples TRBV28 to TRBJ2-7, with D possibly being TRBD1 (5 bases). Deletions cut 6 bases from V and 7 bases from J, with 19 bases between. Germline V gene sequence: CDR1 MDHEN, CDR2 SYDVKM. This CDR3 spans 14 amino acids. The DNA for the CDR3 is TGTGCCAGCAGCCGGACGACACAGGTGGGGGAGCAGTACTTC. Amino acids: CASSRTTQVGEQYF.

The V gene is TRBV6-5, the J gene TRBJ1-2; tentatively, D is TRBD1 (5 bases). CDR1 is MNHEY, CDR2 SVGAGI, per germline. Trimming took off 5 bases at V and 0 bases at J, with 13 bases between the two ends. The length of the CDR3 is 15 residues. Here the CDR3 DNA reads TGTGCCAGCAGTCCGGGGGTCGGTGCTAACTATGGCTACACCTTC. Its translation is CASSPGVGANYGYTF.

This chain connects TRBV7-3 to TRBJ2-2, with a tentative D call TRBD2 (6 bases). The length of the CDR3 is 14 residues. From germline, CDR1 is SGHTA and CDR2 FQGTGA. V was cut by 4 bases and J by 5 bases, with 11 bases left in between. CDR3 in amino acids: CASSSGGRTGELFF. The CDR3 nucleotides read TGTGCCAGCAGCTCCGGGGGTCGGACCGGGGAGCTGTTTTTT.

V usage is TRBV12-3 or TRBV12-4 and J usage is TRBJ1-3, with D unresolved. Trimming stripped 3 bases from V and 0 bases from J, with 3 bases between. There are 13 residues in the CDR3. The CDR3 region is CASSLSSGNTIYF. In nucleotides, the CDR3 is TGTGCCAGCAGTTTGAGCTCTGGAAACACCATATATTTT.

CDR3 sequence (DNA): TGTGCCAGCAGGAAGGGGCTAGCGGGAGGGCCGCAGTATTTT. It yields the protein CASRKGLAGGPQYF. The V and J genes are TRBV2 and TRBJ2-3, with TRBD2 matching over 12 bases. The CDR3 length is 14 residues. V lost 6 bases, J lost 10 bases, and 8 bases stayed unmatched. The germline gives CDR1 SNHLY, CDR2 FYNNEI.

The rearrangement uses TRBV4-2 and TRBJ2-3; D is possibly TRBD2 (6 bases). V lost 0 bases and J 0 bases, leaving 10 bases between the germline ends. The V gene's germline CDR1 is LGHNA and CDR2 YNFKEQ. The CDR3 is made up of 16 amino acids. This chain's CDR3 is CASSQDLGLSTDTQYF. The CDR3 DNA follows: TGTGCCAGCAGCCAAGATCTCGGACTAAGCACAGATACGCAGTATTTT.

The rearrangement links TRBV5-1 to TRBJ2-1; 8 bases match TRBD2. Trimming took 3 bases from V and 0 from J; bases not matched to a gene: 2. The CDR3 consists of 15 residues. Germline V lookup: CDR1 SGHRS, CDR2 YFSETQ. The CDR3 protein is CASSSLAGSYNEQFF. The CDR3 DNA reads TGCGCCAGCAGCTCCCTAGCGGGCTCCTACAATGAGCAGTTCTTC.

The V gene is TRBV18, the J gene TRBJ2-7; 7 nucleotides match TRBD1. The CDR3 extends over 14 amino acids. From germline, CDR1 is KGHSH and CDR2 LQKENI. V lost 1 base, J lost 7 bases, and 7 bases stayed unmatched. The CDR3 sequence: CASSPQGALGEQYF. In nucleotides, the CDR3 is TGTGCCAGCTCACCACAGGGGGCGCTGGGGGAGCAGTACTTC.

This sequence joins TRBV24-1 and TRBJ1-2; D gene unclear. The germline CDR1 and CDR2 sequences are KGHDR and SFDVKD. The CDR3 has 13 residues. V was cut by 3 bases and J by 6 bases, with 10 bases left in between. In nucleotides, the CDR3 is TGTGCCACCAGTGATGACTACAGCAATGGCTACACCTTC. Its translation is CATSDDYSNGYTF.

The chain couples TRBV6-2 or TRBV6-3 to TRBJ2-3; tentative D call: TRBD2 (6 bases). The germline V gene encodes CDR1 MNHEY and CDR2 SVGEGT. Trimming pared 4 bases from V and 2 bases from J, leaving 10 bases between. This CDR3 region has 14 residues. The CDR3 region has the DNA TGTGCCAGCAGTTTTGGACTACACACAGATACGCAGTATTTT. This gives the protein CASSFGLHTDTQYF.

The chain uses TRBV15 and TRBJ2-2; D unclear. The ends were cut back, 1 base at V and 5 bases at J, with 11 bases in the middle. Looked up from germline, CDR1 is LNHNV and CDR2 is YYDKDF (reference sequence). CDR3 length: 15 residues. The DNA for the CDR3 is TGTGCCACCAGCAGAGGAGGAATGGCGACCGGGGAGCTGTTTTTT. Protein product: CATSRGGMATGELFF.

The rearrangement joins TRBV4-2 to TRBJ2-5; TRBD2 matches at 9 bases. In germline, CDR1 is LGHNA, CDR2 YNFKEQ. The CDR3 extends over 19 amino acids. V shed 3 bases, J shed 4 bases, and the junction held 18 bases outside the gene matches. CDR3 region: CASSQESGLAGPRGETQYF. The CDR3 DNA is TGTGCCAGCAGCCAGGAGAGTGGGCTAGCGGGACCTCGGGGAGAGACCCAGTACTTC.

The genes are TRBV4-3 and TRBJ1-5, with TRBD1 identical over 7 bases. CDR1 and CDR2 from the germline V gene are LGHNA and YSLEER. V shed 0 bases and J 2 bases; nucleotides not matched to a gene: 10. The CDR3 spans 18 residues. CDR3 nucleotides: TGCGCCAGCAGCCAAGAACGTTCACAGGGGTCGGGCAATCAGCCCCAGCATTTT. Translation: CASSQERSQGSGNQPQHF.

The genes are TRBV5-1 and TRBJ1-5, with a possible D match to TRBD1 (6 bases). CDR1 is SGHRS and CDR2 is YFSETQ in the germline V gene. The length of the CDR3 is 15 residues. Trimming took 4 bases from V and 5 from J, leaving 16 bases between them. In DNA form, the CDR3 reads TGCGCCAGCAGCCCGCCGGAACAGGGAGATCAGCCCCAGCATTTT. Its protein product is CASSPPEQGDQPQHF.

The J gene is TRBJ2-7, the V gene TRBV10-1, with D hard to call. CDR3 length: 14 amino acids. CDR1 WNHNN and CDR2 SYGVQD come from the germline V gene (reference sequence). Trimming cost V 2 bases and J 0 bases, with 8 bases left between them. The CDR3 DNA follows: TGCGCCAGCAGTGAGAGCAGGCCCTCCTACGAGCAGTACTTC. Encoded protein: CASSESRPSYEQYF.

V and J are TRBV7-2 and TRBJ1-3, with D unclear. Trimming took 2 bases from V and 4 from J, leaving 15 bases between them. The CDR3 consists of 16 residues. Germline V CDR1 and CDR2: SGHTA, FQGNSA. The CDR3 sequence: CASSLPRVNVGNTIYF. The DNA of the CDR3 is TGTGCCAGCAGCTTACCCCGCGTAAACGTAGGAAACACCATATATTTT.

The chain couples TRBV19 to TRBJ1-6; 7 bases align to TRBD1. This CDR3 spans 15 amino acids. J lost 7 bases, V lost 4 bases, and 7 bases had no gene match. Germline CDR1 and CDR2: LNHDA and SQIVND (reference sequence). This chain's CDR3 is CASSTATGTNSPLHF. In DNA, the CDR3 is TGTGCCAGTAGTACGGCGACAGGGACAAATTCACCCCTCCACTTT.

V gene TRBV19 combines with J gene TRBJ1-5; the D gene is possibly TRBD1 (5 bases). The germline V gene has CDR1 LNHDA and CDR2 SQIVND (reference sequence). This CDR3 is 15 amino acids long. V lost 4 bases to trimming and J lost 2 bases, with 12 bases between them. As DNA, the CDR3 is TGTGCCAGTAGTACGATCGGGGGGGGCAATCAGCCCCAGCATTTT. Translating it yields CASSTIGGGNQPQHF.